This T cell receptor beta chain was profiled in a study of healthy donors' naive CD4 and CD8 T cells. CDR3 length equals 13 residues. CDR1 and CDR2 from the germline V gene are SQVTM and ANQGSEA. V lost 8 bases, J lost 4 bases, and 6 bases stayed unmatched. This clonotype was observed a few times. Each TCR library used around 540 ng of total RNA and a linear amplification protocol. TCRdb ran MiXCR on the reads and lists one entry per CDR3 protein. The sample shows 180,000 or so distinct CDR3 sequences, around three quarters of them seen only once. The sequencing input was naive CD4+ and CD8+ T cells sorted from blood, pooled from several donors. This TCR was sampled from a pool of human donors in good health; the sample pools cells from several healthy donors. The rearrangement joins TRBV29-1 to TRBJ2-3; 10 nucleotides line up with TRBD1. CDR3 residues: CSIGTGEADTQYF. CDR3 DNA: TGCAGCATAGGGACAGGGGAAGCAGATACGCAGTATTTT.